One sample yielded the 30 T cell receptor beta chains listed below, sequenced in a study of OX40 agonist ivuxolimab in advanced cancers. Clones were read by immunoSEQ multiplex PCR, and TCRdb kept only the in-frame ones, dropping some. The sample contains tens of thousands of clones, 65% to 85% of which appear only once. This material consisted of CD4+ or CD8+ T cells sorted from blood, taken in a trial of the OX40 agonist ivuxolimab. All receptors derive from an adult with an advanced solid tumor such as melanoma, head and neck, liver or kidney cancer.

The V call is TRBV9, the J call TRBJ2-3; D call uncertain. The V gene lost 0 bases and the J gene lost 2 bases, with 7 bases spanning the gap. Germline V gene lookup returns CDR1 SGDLS and CDR2 YYNGEE. The CDR3 runs 14 residues. The CDR3 is CASSVDSTTDTQYF. The CDR3 bases are TGTGCCAGCAGCGTAGATTCAACCACAGATACGCAGTATTTT.

This clone was recorded once. This sequence joins TRBV6-1 and TRBJ2-7; a weak D match, TRBD2 (6 bases). The CDR3 contains 14 residues. The V end lost 6 bases, the J end lost 0 bases, and 12 bases lay between the germline ends. Germline CDR1 MNHNS, CDR2 SASEGT. CDR3 DNA sequence: TGTGCCAGCAGAATAATAGCGGTCTCCTACGAGCAGTACTTC. Protein product: CASRIIAVSYEQYF.

This CDR3 is CASSVTASTEAFF. In nucleotides, the CDR3 is TGTGCCAGCAGTGTAACGGCGAGCACTGAAGCTTTCTTT. This chain links TRBV28 with TRBJ1-1, with unresolved D. V gave up 5 bases and J gave up 4 bases, with 11 bases separating them. CDR1 is MDHEN and CDR2 is SYDVKM in the germline V gene. This CDR3 region has 13 residues.

This chain connects TRBV5-6 to TRBJ1-1; TRBD1 agrees at 10 bases. CDR3 length equals 16 residues. The J segment lost 0 bases and the V segment lost 4 bases, leaving 6 bases of the junction unmatched. Germline values: CDR1 SGHDT, CDR2 YYEEEE. CDR3 nucleotides: TGTGCCAGCAGCCTAGACAGGGGGCATATGAACACTGAAGCTTTCTTT. Encoded protein: CASSLDRGHMNTEAFF. The full variable domain, in which reference TRBV5-6 and TRBJ1-1 provide the parts outside the CDR3, is DAGVTQSPTHLIKTRGQQVTLRCSPKSGHDTVSWYQQALGQGPQFIFQYYEEEERQRGNFPDRFSGHQFPNYSSELNVNALLLGDSALYLCASSLDRGHMNTEAFFGQGTRLTVV.

This clone was seen only a few times. This chain links TRBV30 with TRBJ2-5, with a weak D call TRBD1 (6 bases). This CDR3 is built from 12 residues. Germline values: CDR1 GTSNPN, CDR2 SVGIG (reference sequence). The V end lost 2 bases, the J end lost 4 bases, and 8 bases lay between the germline ends. CDR3: CAWSTGLETQYF. The DNA for the CDR3 is TGTGCCTGGAGTACAGGGTTAGAGACCCAGTACTTC.

The V and J genes are TRBV7-2 and TRBJ1-2; weak D call: TRBD1 (5 bases). Germline V gene lookup returns CDR1 SGHTA and CDR2 FQGNSA. V was clipped by 2 bases and J by 2 bases, with 12 bases between them. The CDR3 is 15 residues long. CDR3 in DNA: TGTGCCAGCAGCTTATCCCGGGGCCTCAACTATGGCTACACCTTC. It specifies CASSLSRGLNYGYTF.

This clone was found once. The CDR3 loop reads CASSESRQGLPPNTGELFF. For the CDR3, the DNA is TGCGCCAGCAGTGAGTCGCGACAGGGTCTTCCCCCGAACACCGGGGAGCTGTTTTTT. The genes are TRBV10-2 and TRBJ2-2; 7 bases fit TRBD1. Looked up from germline, CDR1 is WSHSY and CDR2 is SAAADI. This CDR3 contains 19 residues. The J segment lost 0 bases and the V segment lost 0 bases, leaving 10 bases of the junction unmatched.

This chain joins TRBV7-9 and TRBJ2-5, with 10 bases identical to TRBD1. J lost 5 bases, V lost 3 bases, and 6 bases had no gene match. Germline V gene data show CDR1 as SEHNR and CDR2 as FQNEAQ (reference sequence). The CDR3 spans 15 residues. The CDR3 sequence: CASSLGQGILETQYF. The CDR3 region has the DNA TGTGCCAGCAGCTTGGGACAGGGGATTTTGGAGACCCAGTACTTC.

The chain joins TRBV13 to TRBJ2-2, with 7 bases fitting TRBD2. The CDR3 is made up of 16 amino acids. V shed 0 bases and J 1 base; nucleotides not matched to a gene: 2. From germline, CDR1 is PRHDT and CDR2 FYEKMQ (reference sequence). The CDR3 sequence: CASSLGRGGNTGELFF. As DNA, the CDR3 is TGTGCCAGCAGCTTAGGTCGCGGGGGGAACACCGGGGAGCTGTTTTTT.

This chain joins TRBV7-9 and TRBJ2-1, with 9 nucleotides matching TRBD2. Looked up from germline, CDR1 is SEHNR and CDR2 is FQNEAQ (reference sequence). The CDR3 runs to 14 residues. V was pared by 3 bases and J by 10 bases, with 7 bases of the junction left unmatched. The CDR3 is CASSFSAGGQEQFF. The DNA for the CDR3 is TGTGCCAGCAGCTTTTCGGCGGGGGGGCAGGAGCAGTTCTTC.

J is TRBJ1-6 and V is TRBV4-2; 9 nucleotides align to TRBD1. The germline V gene has CDR1 LGHNA and CDR2 YNFKEQ. The CDR3 covers 15 residues. The V gene end was trimmed by 0 bases and the J gene end by 10 bases; junction bases not matched to a gene: 4. The CDR3 DNA reads as TGTGCCAGCAGCCAAGAAGGGACAGGGAACTCACCCCTCCACTTT. Protein: CASSQEGTGNSPLHF.

This clone was recorded once. The CDR3 region has the DNA TGTGCTAGTGGTTTTCCCCTTTGGGGGGCCCAAGAGACCCAGTACTTC. This gives the protein CASGFPLWGAQETQYF. This chain uses TRBV12-5 with TRBJ2-5; D tentatively fits TRBD1 or TRBD2 (6 bases each). Germline V lookup: CDR1 LGHNT, CDR2 FRNRAP. Trimming removed 3 bases from V and 1 base from J, with 15 bases in between. CDR3 length: 16 residues.

The V call is TRBV5-8, the J call TRBJ1-5; perhaps TRBD1 as D (6 bases). CDR3 length equals 17 residues. The germline gives CDR1 SGHTS, CDR2 YDEGEE. Deletions cut 0 bases from V and 6 bases from J, with 19 bases between. The CDR3 DNA follows: TGTGCCAGCAGCTTGGGACAGGAAGTTTTCTCCAGTCAGCCCCAGCATTTT. This gives the protein CASSLGQEVFSSQPQHF. Variable domain in full (rest from reference TRBV5-8 and TRBJ1-5): EAGVTQSPTHLIKTRGQQATLRCSPISGHTSVYWYQQALGLGLQFLLWYDEGEERNRGNFPPRFSGRQFPNYSSELNVNALELEDSALYLCASSLGQEVFSSQPQHFGDGTRLSIL.

The chain uses TRBV21-1 and TRBJ1-1; TRBD1, as called in the table, went unchecked against the DNA. TRBV21-1 has pseudogene status. This CDR3 comprises 15 residues. The CDR3 region is CASSKALARNTEAFF. The CDR3 nucleotides are TGTGCCAGCAGCAAGGCCCTCGCAAGGAACACTGAAGCTTTCTTT.

The rearrangement links TRBV4-1 to TRBJ1-6; TRBD1 might be the D (5 bases). CDR3 size: 15 residues. The ends were cut back, 2 bases at V and 15 bases at J, with 20 bases in the middle. Germline CDR1 MGHRA, CDR2 YSYEKL. CDR3 nucleotides: TGCGCCAGCAGCCAATTGTTCGTGAGCGGGGGACTCCTCCACTTT. Translation: CASSQLFVSGGLLHF.

This rearrangement joins TRBV5-1 to TRBJ1-2; weak D call: TRBD1 (6 bases). The CDR3 spans 15 residues. CDR1 and CDR2 from the germline V gene are SGHRS and YFSETQ. The V end was cut by 0 bases, the J end by 3 bases, with 12 bases between. Here the CDR3 reads CASSLGGRVDYGYTF. The CDR3 DNA is TGCGCCAGCAGCTTGGGGGGGCGCGTGGACTATGGCTACACCTTC.

This chain uses TRBV19 with TRBJ1-3, with no clear D. V was pared by 7 bases and J by 0 bases, with 7 bases between. CDR3 size: 13 residues. Germline V lookup: CDR1 LNHDA, CDR2 SQIVND (reference sequence). The CDR3 region has the DNA TGTGCCAGTACGCGGTCCTCTGGAAACACCATATATTTT. Its translation is CASTRSSGNTIYF.

The V and J genes are TRBV28 and TRBJ1-4; D might be TRBD1 (5 bases). CDR1 and CDR2 (germline): MDHEN, SYDVKM. The CDR3 is made up of 12 amino acids. Trimming shortened V by 2 bases and J by 14 bases, and 12 bases separated the two germline ends. CDR3 coding DNA: TGTGCCAGCAGTTTAGGGGCAGAGAGGCTGTTTTTT. Amino acids: CASSLGAERLFF.

This chain joins TRBV5-6 and TRBJ2-3; possible D gene TRBD2, 6 bases. Germline V gene sequence: CDR1 SGHDT, CDR2 YYEEEE. Trimming removed 4 bases at V and 1 base at J, with 10 bases between. The length of the CDR3 is 14 residues. The CDR3 sequence is CASSETGGTDTQYF. CDR3 sequence (DNA): TGTGCCAGCAGCGAGACGGGGGGCACAGATACGCAGTATTTT.

The table lists this clone with a count of one. V usage is TRBV7-2 and J usage is TRBJ2-7; D is unresolved. The germline CDR1 and CDR2 sequences are SGHTA and FQGNSA. V was trimmed by 0 bases and J by 3 bases, leaving 6 bases between them. The CDR3 is made up of 13 amino acids. The CDR3 here is CASSLAVGYEQYF. The CDR3 bases are TGTGCCAGCAGCTTAGCGGTAGGCTACGAGCAGTACTTC. The full variable domain, in which reference TRBV7-2 and TRBJ2-7 provide the parts outside the CDR3, is GAGVSQSPSNKVTEKGKDVELRCDPISGHTALYWYRQSLGQGLEFLIYFQGNSAPDKSGLPSDRFSAERTGGSVSTLTIQRTQQEDSAVYLCASSLAVGYEQYFGPGTRLTVT.

The rearrangement joins TRBV10-3 to TRBJ2-3; D uncertain. The V gene lost 2 bases and the J gene lost 5 bases, with 8 bases spanning the gap. CDR1 ENHRY and CDR2 SYGVKD come from the germline V gene. This CDR3 is 13 amino acids long. CDR3 amino acids: CAISEGPGDTQYF. The DNA for the CDR3 is TGTGCCATCAGTGAGGGCCCGGGAGATACGCAGTATTTT.

The gene calls are TRBV10-3 and TRBJ2-1; TRBD2 might be the D (6 bases). Trimming removed 3 bases at V and 10 bases at J, with 10 bases between. The CDR3 runs to 12 residues. Germline CDR1 reads ENHRY; CDR2 reads SYGVKD. DNA for the CDR3: TGTGCCATCAGTGAATCGGGGGTAGAGCAGTTCTTC. It translates to CAISESGVEQFF.

This chain links TRBV6-1 with TRBJ2-7, with a weak D call TRBD2 (7 bases). Germline CDR1 is MNHNS and CDR2 is SASEGT. The V gene lost 4 bases and the J gene lost 3 bases, with 16 bases spanning the gap. The CDR3 covers 15 residues. In DNA form, the CDR3 reads TGTGCCAGCAGTGTAAGAGGGGGGGGCATCTACGAGCAGTACGTC. It yields the protein CASSVRGGGIYEQYV.

V gene TRBV28 combines with J gene TRBJ2-2, with D uncertain. The V and J ends lost 7 bases and 3 bases respectively, with 6 bases between them. CDR3 length: 12 residues. The germline V gene encodes CDR1 MDHEN and CDR2 SYDVKM. Here the CDR3 reads CASKGYTGELFF. The CDR3 DNA sequence: TGTGCCAGCAAGGGTTACACCGGGGAGCTGTTTTTT.

The chain has TRBV2 and TRBJ1-2, with D perhaps matching TRBD1 (5 bases). CDR3 length: 13 amino acids. Trimming stripped 7 bases from V and 3 bases from J, with 12 bases between. CDR1 SNHLY and CDR2 FYNNEI come from the germline V gene. The CDR3 here is CASTREEDYGYTF. CDR3 DNA: TGTGCCAGCACCAGGGAAGAAGACTATGGCTACACCTTC.

The chain uses TRBV7-9 and TRBJ1-4; TRBD1 agrees at 10 bases. CDR1 is SEHNR, CDR2 FQNEAQ, per germline (reference sequence). This CDR3 contains 18 residues. The junction had 14 bases not matched to a gene; V was cut back by 6 bases and J by 4 bases. The CDR3 region is CASSSPRDRGGDNEKLFF. The DNA of the CDR3 is TGTGCCAGCAGTTCCCCCCGGGACAGGGGAGGAGATAATGAAAAACTGTTTTTT.

This chain connects TRBV10-1 to TRBJ2-5; D not certain. The CDR3 sequence is 14 residues long. V was cut by 3 bases and J by 1 base, with 9 bases left in between. Germline V lookup: CDR1 WNHNN, CDR2 SYGVQD (reference sequence). For the CDR3, the DNA is TGCGCCAGCAGTGAATCTTTCGGCCAAGAGACCCAGTACTTC. The encoded protein is CASSESFGQETQYF.

This clone was detected only once. This sequence joins TRBV6-1 and TRBJ1-1, with D possibly TRBD1 on 5 matching bases. Between the trimmed V and J ends, which lost 2 bases and 4 bases, there was a span of 11 bases. The CDR3 is 14 amino acids. The germline V gene has CDR1 MNHNS and CDR2 SASEGT. CDR3 loop: CASSEIGRVTEAFF. The CDR3 DNA sequence: TGTGCCAGCAGTGAAATCGGCAGGGTCACTGAAGCTTTCTTT.

Here the CDR3 reads CASRPAGGPDNEQFF. The DNA of the CDR3 is TGTGCCAGCCGCCCCGCGGGAGGGCCTGACAATGAGCAGTTCTTC. The chain combines TRBV5-6 with TRBJ2-1; 9 bases are a match to TRBD2. The CDR3 totals 15 residues. V was pared by 7 bases and J by 5 bases, with 10 bases of the junction left unmatched. Germline-derived CDR1 and CDR2 are SGHDT and YYEEEE.

This clone was recorded once. The gene calls are TRBV28 and TRBJ1-1; D ambiguous. Germline-derived CDR1 and CDR2 are MDHEN and SYDVKM. This CDR3 has 13 residues. V lost 7 bases and J lost 6, with 15 bases in between. Written as DNA, the CDR3 is TGTGCCAGCAATGCGGGGTATGGATCTGAAGCTTTCTTT. This codes for CASNAGYGSEAFF.